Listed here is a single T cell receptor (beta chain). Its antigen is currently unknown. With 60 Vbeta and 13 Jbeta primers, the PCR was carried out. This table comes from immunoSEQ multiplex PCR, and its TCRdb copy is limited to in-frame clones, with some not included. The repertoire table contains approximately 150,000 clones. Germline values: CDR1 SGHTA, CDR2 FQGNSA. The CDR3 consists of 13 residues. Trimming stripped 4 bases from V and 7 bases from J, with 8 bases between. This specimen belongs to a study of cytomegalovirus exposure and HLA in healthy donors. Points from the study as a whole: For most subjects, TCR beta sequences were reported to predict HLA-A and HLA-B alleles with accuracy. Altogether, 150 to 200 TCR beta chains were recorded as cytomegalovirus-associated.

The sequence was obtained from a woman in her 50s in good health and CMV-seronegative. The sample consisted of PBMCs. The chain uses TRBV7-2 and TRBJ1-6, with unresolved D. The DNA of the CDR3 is TGTGCCAGCAGCTCCGGAGCAAATTCACCCCTCCACTTT. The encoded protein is CASSSGANSPLHF.